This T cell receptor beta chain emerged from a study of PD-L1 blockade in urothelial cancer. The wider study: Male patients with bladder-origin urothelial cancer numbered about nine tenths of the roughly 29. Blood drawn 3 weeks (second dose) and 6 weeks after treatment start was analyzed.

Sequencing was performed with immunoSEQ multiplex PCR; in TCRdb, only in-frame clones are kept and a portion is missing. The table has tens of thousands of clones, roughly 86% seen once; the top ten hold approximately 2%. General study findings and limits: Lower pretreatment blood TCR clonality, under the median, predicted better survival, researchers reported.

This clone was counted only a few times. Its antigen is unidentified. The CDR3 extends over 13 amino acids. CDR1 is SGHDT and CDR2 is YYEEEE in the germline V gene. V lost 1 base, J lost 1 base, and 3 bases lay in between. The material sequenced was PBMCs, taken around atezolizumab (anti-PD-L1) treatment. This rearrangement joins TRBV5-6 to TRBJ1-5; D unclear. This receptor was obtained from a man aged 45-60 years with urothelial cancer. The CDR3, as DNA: TGTGCCAGCAGCTTGAGCAGCAATCAGCCCCAGCATTTT. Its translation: CASSLSSNQPQHF.